The entry below describes one T cell receptor beta chain. These data are taken from a study of blood T cell repertoires in COVID-19. Authors' data handling: Reference gene primers were amplified, and this amplification served to estimate nucleated cell counts. The data were produced by immunoSEQ multiplex PCR, yet TCRdb's version contains in-frame clones alone and is incomplete. V and J calls and clone size are those listed in that table; D and trimming were worked out from the DNA. The table records roughly 200,000 clones, roughly nine tenths of them present only once. The TCR sequence derives from a woman in her 30s with acute COVID-19. Specimen: PBMCs or T cells enriched from blood (not recorded which).

The CDR3 DNA reads TGTGCCTGGAGAAATCTATTCGGACAGGGGGTAGTTGGGAACACTGAAGCTTTCTTT. This sequence encodes CAWRNLFGQGVVGNTEAFF. The rearrangement joins TRBV30 to TRBJ1-1, with 10 bases fitting TRBD1. Trimming cost V 3 bases and J 1 base; bases outside gene matches: 17. The CDR3 has 19 residues. Looked up from germline, CDR1 is GTSNPN and CDR2 is SVGIG (reference sequence). Full variable domain (remainder filled in from reference TRBV30 and TRBJ1-1): SQTIHQWPATLVQPVGSPLSLECTVEGTSNPNLYWYRQAAGRGLQLLFYSVGIGQISSEVPQNLSASRPQDRQFILSSKKLLLSDSGFYLCAWRNLFGQGVVGNTEAFFGQGTRLTVV.